One and the same sample provided the 21 T cell receptor beta chains below, sequenced in a study of T cell responses to AZD1222 COVID-19 vaccine. Clones were read by immunoSEQ multiplex PCR, and TCRdb kept only the in-frame ones, dropping some. The top ten clones hold 1.6% of a sample with about 110,000 clones, around 89% of them seen once. The sample in question was peripheral blood, obtained on day 0 of AZD1222 vaccination. The source is an adult in good health.

The rearrangement joins TRBV23-1 to TRBJ1-6; D not resolved. TRBV23-1 is noted as an ORF with a role that remains uncertain. V shed 7 bases and J shed 10 bases, with 11 bases lying between them. CDR3 size: 12 residues. CDR3 DNA sequence: TGCGCCAGCACCCCAACACGGTCACCCCTCCACTTT. As protein: CASTPTRSPLHF.

The chain employs TRBV27 and TRBJ2-3; perhaps TRBD1 as D (5 bases). CDR1 and CDR2 (germline): MNHEY, SMNVEV (reference sequence). Trimming took off 3 bases at V and 0 bases at J, with 22 bases between the two ends. This CDR3 region has 19 residues. CDR3 loop: CASSFSQSGYQGSTDTQYF. The DNA of the CDR3 is TGTGCCAGCAGTTTTTCCCAAAGTGGTTATCAGGGAAGCACAGATACGCAGTATTTT.

The chain uses TRBV9 and TRBJ2-2, with TRBD1 as a possible D gene (6 bases). CDR3 length: 15 amino acids. Between the trimmed V and J ends, which lost 4 bases and 1 base, there was a span of 11 bases. Germline values: CDR1 SGDLS, CDR2 YYNGEE. The CDR3 coding sequence is TGTGCCAGCAGCACCGGACAGTGGAACACCGGGGAGCTGTTTTTT. Residues: CASSTGQWNTGELFF. Full variable domain (rest looked up from reference TRBV9 and TRBJ2-2): DSGVTQTPKHLITATGQRVTLRCSPRSGDLSVYWYQQSLDQGLQFLIQYYNGEERAKGNILERFSAQQFPDLHSELNLSSLELGDSALYFCASSTGQWNTGELFFGEGSRLTVL.

This chain links TRBV14 with TRBJ1-4, with D perhaps matching TRBD1 (5 bases). Trimming stripped 3 bases from V and 7 bases from J, with 9 bases between. The CDR3 runs 13 residues. Germline V gives CDR1 SGHDN, CDR2 FVKESK. The CDR3 bases are TGTGCCAGCAGCCAGGACATTGTTGAAAAACTGTTTTTT. Protein sequence: CASSQDIVEKLFF.

In DNA, the CDR3 is TGTGCCAGCAGCTTAGACTGGGGGTTCTCACCCCTCCACTTT. Translating gives CASSLDWGFSPLHF. V usage is TRBV11-2 and J usage is TRBJ1-6; D is possibly TRBD1 (5 bases). Germline loops: CDR1 SGHAT, CDR2 FQNNGV. V lost 0 bases, J lost 10 bases, and 10 bases lay in between. The CDR3 runs 14 residues.

CDR3: CASSINPSESGNRVNEQFF. The CDR3, as DNA: TGTGCCAGTAGTATAAACCCCTCCGAGTCCGGGAACCGGGTCAATGAGCAGTTCTTC. This sequence joins TRBV19 and TRBJ2-1, with D possibly TRBD2 on 5 matching bases. CDR3 length: 19 residues. V shed 2 bases and J shed 6 bases, with 26 bases lying between them. Germline CDR1 is LNHDA and CDR2 is SQIVND (reference sequence). Combining the CDR3 with reference TRBV19 and TRBJ2-1 gives the whole variable domain DGGITQSPKYLFRKEGQNVTLSCEQNLNHDAMYWYRQDPGQGLRLIYYSQIVNDFQKGDIAEGYSVSREKKESFPLTVTSAQKNPTAFYLCASSINPSESGNRVNEQFFGPGTRLTVL.

This clone was detected once. DNA for the CDR3: TGCGCCAGCAGAGAGGGACAAATGAACACTGAAGCTTTCTTT. This sequence encodes CASREGQMNTEAFF. The chain combines TRBV5-1 with TRBJ1-1; possibly TRBD1 for D (6 bases). V lost 5 bases to trimming and J lost 0 bases, with 11 bases between them. Germline CDR1 SGHRS, CDR2 YFSETQ. The CDR3 has 14 amino acids.

The chain couples TRBV6-5 to TRBJ1-1, with unresolved D. Trimming pared 0 bases from V and 0 bases from J, leaving 11 bases between. This CDR3 comprises 16 residues. The germline V gene has CDR1 MNHEY and CDR2 SVGAGI. For the CDR3, the DNA is TGTGCCAGCAGTTACTCGTATCCGGCAGTGAACACTGAAGCTTTCTTT. Translating it yields CASSYSYPAVNTEAFF.

CDR3 DNA sequence: TGTGCCAGTAGTATAGGTTCCAGGGTGATCAGCGAGCAGTACTTC. The encoded protein is CASSIGSRVISEQYF. The chain is built from TRBV19 and TRBJ2-7, with D possibly TRBD1 on 5 matching bases. CDR1 and CDR2 (germline): LNHDA, SQIVND (reference sequence). Between the trimmed V and J ends, which lost 1 base and 6 bases, there was a span of 16 bases. The CDR3 loop spans 15 amino acids.

The gene calls are TRBV11-2 and TRBJ2-1; the D call may be TRBD1 or TRBD2 (6 bases each). The germline V gene has CDR1 SGHAT and CDR2 FQNNGV. This CDR3 has 14 amino acids. The V end was cut by 1 base, the J end by 6 bases, with 10 bases between. The DNA of the CDR3 is TGTGCCAGCAGCTTAGGTGGGGGGCTCAATGAGCAGTTCTTC. It codes for CASSLGGGLNEQFF.

The chain combines TRBV19 with TRBJ2-1; 14 bases align to TRBD2. V was pared by 7 bases and J by 10 bases, with 9 bases of the junction left unmatched. CDR3 length equals 15 residues. Per germline, CDR1 LNHDA and CDR2 SQIVND (reference sequence). CDR3 region: CASTGTSGSSGEQFF. DNA for the CDR3: TGTGCCAGTACCGGGACTAGCGGGAGTAGCGGAGAGCAGTTCTTC.

The chain recombines TRBV6-5 with TRBJ1-1; D possibly corresponds to TRBD1 (6 bases). The CDR3 runs to 12 residues. Trimming removed 6 bases from V and 4 bases from J, with 9 bases in between. CDR1 and CDR2 (germline): MNHEY, SVGAGI. CDR3 in DNA: TGTGCCAGCAGAGAGGGGGGCACTGAAGCTTTCTTT. Translated: CASREGGTEAFF.

The rearrangement joins TRBV29-1 to TRBJ2-1; no clear D. CDR1 and CDR2 (germline): SQVTM, ANQGSEA. Deletions cut 3 bases from V and 6 bases from J, with 9 bases between. CDR3 length equals 12 residues. CDR3 bases: TGCAGCGTTGAGGCAACTATCAATGAGCAGTTCTTC. This sequence encodes CSVEATINEQFF.

The chain joins TRBV7-6 to TRBJ2-1; 10 positions agree with TRBD1. CDR3 length: 16 residues. The J segment lost 6 bases and the V segment lost 1 base, leaving 6 bases of the junction unmatched. The germline CDR1 and CDR2 sequences are SGHVS and FNYEAQ. The CDR3 spells CASSLGKGQGVNEQFF. CDR3 DNA sequence: TGTGCCAGCAGCTTAGGAAAAGGACAGGGGGTCAATGAGCAGTTCTTC.

The rearrangement links TRBV19 to TRBJ2-1; D is perhaps TRBD1 (6 bases). CDR1 is LNHDA, CDR2 SQIVND, per germline (reference sequence). The CDR3 runs to 14 residues. V lost 5 bases to trimming and J lost 6 bases, with 14 bases between them. CDR3 in amino acids: CASSSGTSRNEQFF. The CDR3 nucleotides read TGTGCCAGTAGTTCCGGGACATCTCGCAATGAGCAGTTCTTC.

This chain connects TRBV3-1 (or the pseudogene TRBV3-2) to TRBJ1-1; TRBD1 is a possible D gene (5 bases). CDR3 length equals 13 residues. Germline CDR1 and CDR2: LGHDT and YNNKEL (reference sequence). Trimming removed 4 bases from V and 6 bases from J, with 12 bases in between. For the CDR3, the DNA is TGTGCCAGCAGCCGAGCACAGGTCTCTGAAGCTTTCTTT. Translated, it gives CASSRAQVSEAFF.

V and J are TRBV20-1 and TRBJ2-7; perhaps TRBD2 as D (7 bases). The CDR3 is made up of 17 amino acids. Germline CDR1 DFQATT, CDR2 SNEGSKA (reference sequence). The V end was cut by 3 bases, the J end by 6 bases, with 27 bases between. CDR3 amino acids: CSASKTPGRGWGLEQYF. CDR3 DNA: TGCAGTGCTAGTAAGACCCCCGGGCGGGGGTGGGGGCTCGAGCAGTACTTC.

This clone came up once. The chain employs TRBV2 and TRBJ1-5, with 7 nucleotides matching TRBD1. The germline gives CDR1 SNHLY, CDR2 FYNNEI. The CDR3 is 16 amino acids. V lost 8 bases, J lost 0 bases, and 10 bases stayed unmatched. The CDR3 spells CASGTGTDYSNQPQHF. CDR3 nucleotide sequence: TGTGCCAGCGGGACCGGGACAGATTATAGCAATCAGCCCCAGCATTTT.

This clone was observed once. The chain links TRBV5-4 to TRBJ1-1; D is perhaps TRBD1 (5 bases). This CDR3 has 15 amino acids. The ends were cut back, 4 bases at V and 4 bases at J, with 17 bases in the middle. Per the germline V gene, CDR1 is SGHNT and CDR2 is YYREEE (reference sequence). CDR3 sequence (DNA): TGTGCCAGCAGCCACGGGGGGACCTTTGGCACTGAAGCTTTCTTT. Amino acids: CASSHGGTFGTEAFF.

The chain recombines TRBV29-1 with TRBJ2-7; 9 bases align to TRBD1. The trim removed 6 bases at V and 6 bases at J, leaving 3 bases unmatched. CDR1 is SQVTM, CDR2 ANQGSEA, per germline. The CDR3 loop spans 11 amino acids. CDR3 coding DNA: TGCAGCGTGGAGACAGGGGGCGAGCAGTACTTC. Translation: CSVETGGEQYF.

The rearrangement joins TRBV28 to TRBJ1-2; TRBD1 matches 11 bases. V shed 2 bases, J shed 4 bases, and the junction held 6 bases outside the gene matches. Germline CDR1 and CDR2: MDHEN and SYDVKM. This CDR3 has 16 residues. CDR3 protein: CASSLQGTGGAYGYTF. The CDR3 DNA is TGTGCCAGCAGTTTACAAGGGACAGGGGGAGCCTATGGCTACACCTTC.